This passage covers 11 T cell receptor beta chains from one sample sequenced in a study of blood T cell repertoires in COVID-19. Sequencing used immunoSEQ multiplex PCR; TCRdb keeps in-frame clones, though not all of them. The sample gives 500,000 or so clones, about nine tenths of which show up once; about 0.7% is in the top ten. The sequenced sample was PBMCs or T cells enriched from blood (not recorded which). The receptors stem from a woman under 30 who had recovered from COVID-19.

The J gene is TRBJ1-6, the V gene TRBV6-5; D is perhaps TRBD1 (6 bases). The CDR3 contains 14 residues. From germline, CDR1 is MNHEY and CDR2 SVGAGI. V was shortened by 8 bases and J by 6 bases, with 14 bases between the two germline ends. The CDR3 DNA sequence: TGTGCCAGCCGCCCAGGGGAATCTAATTCACCCCTCCACTTT. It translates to CASRPGESNSPLHF.

CDR3 protein: CASSPLAREETQYF. CDR3 DNA: TGCGCCAGCAGCCCCCTCGCCCGCGAAGAGACCCAGTACTTC. The chain combines TRBV5-1 with TRBJ2-5; unclear D gene. The CDR3 extends over 14 amino acids. CDR1 and CDR2 (germline): SGHRS, YFSETQ. Trimming removed 4 bases from V and 3 bases from J, with 13 bases in between.

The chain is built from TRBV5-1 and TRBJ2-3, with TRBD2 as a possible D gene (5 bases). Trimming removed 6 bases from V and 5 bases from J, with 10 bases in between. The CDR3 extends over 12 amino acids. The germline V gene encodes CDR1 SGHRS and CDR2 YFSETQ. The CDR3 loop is CASMEVLDTQYF. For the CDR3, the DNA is TGCGCCAGCATGGAGGTTTTAGATACGCAGTATTTT.

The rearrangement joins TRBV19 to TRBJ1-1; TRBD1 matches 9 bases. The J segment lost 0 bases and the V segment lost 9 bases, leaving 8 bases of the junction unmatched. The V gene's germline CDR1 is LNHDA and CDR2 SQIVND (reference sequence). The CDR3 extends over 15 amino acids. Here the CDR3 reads CASTPGTGLNTEAFF. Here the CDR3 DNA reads TGTGCCAGCACTCCCGGGACAGGGCTGAACACTGAAGCTTTCTTT.

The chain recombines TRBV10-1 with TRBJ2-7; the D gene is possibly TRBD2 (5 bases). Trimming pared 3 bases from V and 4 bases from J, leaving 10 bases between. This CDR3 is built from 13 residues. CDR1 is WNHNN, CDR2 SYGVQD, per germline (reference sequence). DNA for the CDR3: TGCGCCAGCAGTGAATTCGAGGGTTACGAGCAGTACTTC. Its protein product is CASSEFEGYEQYF.

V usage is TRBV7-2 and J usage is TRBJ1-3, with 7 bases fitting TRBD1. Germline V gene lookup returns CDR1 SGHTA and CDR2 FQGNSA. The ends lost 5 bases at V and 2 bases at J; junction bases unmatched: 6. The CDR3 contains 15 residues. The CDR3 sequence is CASSPNTGAGNTIYF. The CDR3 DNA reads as TGTGCCAGCAGCCCAAATACAGGGGCTGGAAACACCATATATTTT.

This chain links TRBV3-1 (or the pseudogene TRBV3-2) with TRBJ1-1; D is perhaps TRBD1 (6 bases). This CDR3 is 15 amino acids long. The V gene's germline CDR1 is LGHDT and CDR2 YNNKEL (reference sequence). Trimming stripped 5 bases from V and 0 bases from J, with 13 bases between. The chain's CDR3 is CASSTSQGLNTEAFF. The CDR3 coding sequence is TGTGCCAGCAGCACATCGCAGGGGTTGAACACTGAAGCTTTCTTT.

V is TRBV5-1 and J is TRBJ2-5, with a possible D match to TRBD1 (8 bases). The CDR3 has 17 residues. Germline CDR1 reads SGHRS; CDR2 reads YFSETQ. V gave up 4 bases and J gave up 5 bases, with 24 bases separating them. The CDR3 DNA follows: TGCGCCAGCAGCCCGATACCCACAGGGGGGGGCCGGGAGACCCAGTACTTC. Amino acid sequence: CASSPIPTGGGRETQYF.

In DNA, the CDR3 is TGTGCCAGCAGTTCCGGTGGGGCTAGTAATGAAAAACTGTTTTTT. This encodes CASSSGGASNEKLFF. V and J are TRBV28 and TRBJ1-4, with D perhaps matching TRBD1 (5 bases). This CDR3 has 15 residues. Germline V CDR1 and CDR2: MDHEN, SYDVKM. V lost 4 bases and J 4 bases, leaving 13 bases between the germline ends.

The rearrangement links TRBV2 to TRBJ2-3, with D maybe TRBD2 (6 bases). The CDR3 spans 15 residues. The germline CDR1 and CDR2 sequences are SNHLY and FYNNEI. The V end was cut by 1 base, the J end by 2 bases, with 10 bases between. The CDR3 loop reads CASSEGVAATDTQYF. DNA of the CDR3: TGTGCCAGCAGTGAAGGGGTAGCGGCCACAGATACGCAGTATTTT. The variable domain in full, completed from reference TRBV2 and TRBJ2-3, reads EPEVTQTPSHQVTQMGQEVILRCVPISNHLYFYWYRQILGQKVEFLVSFYNNEISEKSEIFDDQFSVERPDGSNFTLKIRSTKLEDSAMYFCASSEGVAATDTQYFGPGTRLTVL.

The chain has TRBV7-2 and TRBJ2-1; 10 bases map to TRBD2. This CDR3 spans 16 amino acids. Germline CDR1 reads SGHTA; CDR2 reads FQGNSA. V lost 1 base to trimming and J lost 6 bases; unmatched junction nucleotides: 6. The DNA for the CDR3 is TGTGCCAGCAGCTTAGGATCGGCTAGCGGGGGCAATGAGCAGTTCTTC. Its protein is CASSLGSASGGNEQFF. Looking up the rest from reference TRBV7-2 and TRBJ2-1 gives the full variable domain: GAGVSQSPSNKVTEKGKDVELRCDPISGHTALYWYRQSLGQGLEFLIYFQGNSAPDKSGLPSDRFSAERTGGSVSTLTIQRTQQEDSAVYLCASSLGSASGGNEQFFGPGTRLTVL.